The clone carrying this T cell receptor (beta chain) appeared a single time. Antigen: not known. This specimen comes from a study of T cell responses to AZD1222 COVID-19 vaccine. Study-level information: Pooling was applied to second doses at about 4 or about 12 weeks.

Study-wide points: The breadth and depth of Spike-specific TCRs increased once two AZD1222 doses had been given. The donor group comprised mostly white British people and more females; the analysis possibly underestimated clonal diversity. Nearly half of the spike-specific TCRs reportedly recognize variant regions that carry no mutations.

Here immunoSEQ multiplex PCR was the method, and the copy in TCRdb shows in-frame clones only, minus some. The sample shows around 120,000 clones, nearly 90% of them seen only once. CDR1 is LNHDA, CDR2 SQIVND, per germline (reference sequence). The CDR3 is made up of 17 amino acids. Trimming took off 3 bases at V and 4 bases at J, with 21 bases between the two ends. The material was peripheral blood, obtained on day 0 of AZD1222 vaccination. This receptor was obtained from an adult in good health. The chain has TRBV19 and TRBJ1-2, with D tentatively TRBD1 (5 bases). The CDR3 sequence is CASSIGFGRDFPYGYTF. The CDR3 coding sequence is TGTGCCAGTAGTATTGGGTTTGGCAGGGATTTCCCCTATGGCTACACCTTC. Based on the CDR3 plus reference TRBV19 and TRBJ1-2, the full variable domain is DGGITQSPKYLFRKEGQNVTLSCEQNLNHDAMYWYRQDPGQGLRLIYYSQIVNDFQKGDIAEGYSVSREKKESFPLTVTSAQKNPTAFYLCASSIGFGRDFPYGYTFGSGTRLTVV.